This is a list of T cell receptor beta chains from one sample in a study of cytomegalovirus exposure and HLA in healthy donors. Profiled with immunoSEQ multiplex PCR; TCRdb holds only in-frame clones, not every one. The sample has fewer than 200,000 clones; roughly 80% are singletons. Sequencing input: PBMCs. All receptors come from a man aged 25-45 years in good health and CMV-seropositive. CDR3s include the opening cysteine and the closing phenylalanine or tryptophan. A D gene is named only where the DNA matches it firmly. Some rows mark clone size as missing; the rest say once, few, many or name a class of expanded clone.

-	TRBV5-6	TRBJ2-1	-	TGTGCCAGCAGCGCCGGGGGGCCCGGGGCTTACAATGAGCAGTTCTTC	CASSAGGPGAYNEQFF
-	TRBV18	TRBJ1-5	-	TGTGCCAGCTCACCAACCCAGGGCAATCAGCCCCAGCATTTT	CASSPTQGNQPQHF
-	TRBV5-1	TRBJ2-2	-	TGCGCCAGCGAGTTGCGTCGGGACACCGGGGAACTGTTTTTT	CASELRRDTGELFF
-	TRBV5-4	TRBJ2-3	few	TGTGCCAGCAGCTTGGGCGGGTCTACGCAGTATTTT	CASSLGGSTQYF
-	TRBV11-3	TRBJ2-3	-	TGTGCCAGCAGCTTAGGTCTAGAAGTTACAGATACGCAGTATTTT	CASSLGLEVTDTQYF
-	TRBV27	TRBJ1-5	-	TGTGCCAGCAGTTTAACAGGGACTCAGCCCCAGCATTTT	CASSLTGTQPQHF
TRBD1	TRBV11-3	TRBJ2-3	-	TGTGCCAGCAGTCCCGGGACAGGGCCCACAGATACGCAGTATTTT	CASSPGTGPTDTQYF
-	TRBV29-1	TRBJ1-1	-	TGCAGCGTTGAGGCGAGAGCAGGTCGCCCTGAAGCTTTCTTT	CSVEARAGRPEAFF
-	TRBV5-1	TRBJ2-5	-	TGCGCCAGCAGCTTGTCCCAGACTGCGGAGGAGACCCAGTACTTC	CASSLSQTAEETQYF
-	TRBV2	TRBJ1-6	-	TGTGCCAGCAGTGAACAGGATAATTCACCCCTCCACTTT	CASSEQDNSPLHF
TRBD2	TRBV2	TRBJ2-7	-	TGTGCCAGCAGTGAAAAGAGCGGGGGACCTAACTACGAGCAGTACTTC	CASSEKSGGPNYEQYF
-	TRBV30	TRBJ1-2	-	TGTGCCTCGGACGGGGGATCTAACTATGGCTACACCTTC	CASDGGSNYGYTF
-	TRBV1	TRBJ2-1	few	TGCACCAGCGGAGATGAGCAGTTCTTC	CTSGDEQFF
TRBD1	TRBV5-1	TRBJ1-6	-	TGCGCCAGCAGCTTGGGAACGGCGGGACAGGGTATGTCACCCCTCCACTTT	CASSLGTAGQGMSPLHF
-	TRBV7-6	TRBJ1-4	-	TGTGCCAGCAGCTTAGCGATCGGGGGGGGCGCAACTAATGAAAAACTGTTTTTT	CASSLAIGGGATNEKLFF
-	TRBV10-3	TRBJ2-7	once	TGTGCCATCAGTGAGTCCACGGACTACTACGAGCAGTACTTC	CAISESTDYYEQYF
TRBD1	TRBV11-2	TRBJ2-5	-	TGTGCCAGCAGCCCCGGGACAGGGTTCGAGACCCAGTACTTC	CASSPGTGFETQYF
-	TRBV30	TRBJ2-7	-	TGTGCCTGGAGCTTCGGTGAGTCCTACGAGCAGTACTTC	CAWSFGESYEQYF
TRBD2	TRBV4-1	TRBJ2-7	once	TGCGCCAGCAGCCAAGTGGGAGCGGGGGCTTACGAGCAGTACTTC	CASSQVGAGAYEQYF
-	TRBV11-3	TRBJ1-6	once	TGTGCCAGCAGTCACGACAGGAACTCACCCCTCCACTTT	CASSHDRNSPLHF
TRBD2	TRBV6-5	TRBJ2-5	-	TGTGCCAGCAGTTACTCCGGGGGGTGGGGTCGAGAGACCCAGTACTTC	CASSYSGGWGRETQYF
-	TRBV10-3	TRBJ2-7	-	TGTGCCATCAGGGGGGGGACAGGTAGTTACGAGCAGTACTTC	CAIRGGTGSYEQYF
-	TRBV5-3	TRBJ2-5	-	TGTGCCAGAAGCGCCGGACTCCAAGAGACCCAGTACTTC	CARSAGLQETQYF
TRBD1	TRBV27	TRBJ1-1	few	TGTGCCAGCAGTTTATTGGACAGGGTGAACACTGAAGCTTTCTTT	CASSLLDRVNTEAFF
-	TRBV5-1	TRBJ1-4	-	TGCGCCAGCAGCCCCTTTGCAACTAATGAAAAACTGTTTTTT	CASSPFATNEKLFF
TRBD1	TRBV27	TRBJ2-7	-	TGTGCCAGCAGCCTATCTCTCGACAGGGTCCCCTACGAGCAGTACTTC	CASSLSLDRVPYEQYF
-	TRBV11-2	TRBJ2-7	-	TGTGCCAGCAGCTTAGTCGTCTTCGACCCGGGCCAGGAGGACGAGCAGTACTTC	CASSLVVFDPGQEDEQYF
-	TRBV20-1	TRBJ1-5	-	TGCAGTGCTGTAGGGGTTCAGCCCCAGCATTTT	CSAVGVQPQHF
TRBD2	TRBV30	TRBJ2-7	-	TGTGCCTGGCGAACCGTTCCTGGCGGGGGGGCGTCGTACGAGCAGTACTTC	CAWRTVPGGGASYEQYF
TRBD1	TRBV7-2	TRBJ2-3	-	TGTGCCAGCAGCCTCGACAGGGGAGGCGATACGCAGTATTTT	CASSLDRGGDTQYF
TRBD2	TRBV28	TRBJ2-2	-	TGTGCCAGCAGTTTAAGGCTCGCTAGCGGGGGCCCGAACACCGGGGAGCTGTTTTTT	CASSLRLASGGPNTGELFF
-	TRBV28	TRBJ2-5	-	TGTGCCAGCAGTCCACCCAGCGGCCTCCTCAAGTGGCAAGAGACCCAGTACTTC	CASSPPSGLLKWQETQYF
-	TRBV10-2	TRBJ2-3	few	TGCGCCAGCAGTGAGTCACCCCCGGCGGCGCAGTATTTT	CASSESPPAAQYF
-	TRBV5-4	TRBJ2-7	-	TGTGCCAGCACTGACGGGGCCTACGAGCAGTACTTC	CASTDGAYEQYF
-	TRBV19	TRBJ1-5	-	TGTGCCAGTAGTATCTCCAGAGGTCAGCCCCAGCATTTT	CASSISRGQPQHF
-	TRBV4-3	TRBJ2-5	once	TGCGCCAGCAGCCAAGCCTACCAAGAGACCCAGTACTTC	CASSQAYQETQYF
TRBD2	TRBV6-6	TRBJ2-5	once	TGTGCCAGCAGTTTCGGGACTAGCGGGCACGCAGAGACCCAGTACTTC	CASSFGTSGHAETQYF
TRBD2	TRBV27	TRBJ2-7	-	TGTGCCAGCGGTAGCCGGGGTAGCGGGGCCTACGAGCAGTACTTC	CASGSRGSGAYEQYF
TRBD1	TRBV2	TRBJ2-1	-	TGTGCCAGCAGTTCCGGGACAGTGGGCTACAATGAGCAGTTCTTC	CASSSGTVGYNEQFF
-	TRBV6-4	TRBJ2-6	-	TGTGCCAGCGGGGGCGCAGGGTCGACATCTGGGGCCAACGTCCTGACTTTC	CASGGAGSTSGANVLTF
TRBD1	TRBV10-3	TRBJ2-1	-	TGTGCCACGGGACAGGGGGACAATGAGCAGTTCTTC	CATGQGDNEQFF
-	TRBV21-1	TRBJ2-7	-	TGTGCCAGCAGCAAAGTGGCTTCCAGCTCCTACGAGCAGTACTTC	CASSKVASSSYEQYF
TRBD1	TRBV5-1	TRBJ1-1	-	TGCGCCAGCAGCTGGACCCAGGGGGGATCGGCTTTCTTT	CASSWTQGGSAFF
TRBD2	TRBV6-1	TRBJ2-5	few	TGTGCCAGCAGGGATAGCGGGGGGCAAGAGACCCAGTACTTC	CASRDSGGQETQYF
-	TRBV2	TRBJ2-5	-	TGTGCCAGCAGACCTACTAGAATGCTGGGGGCCGAGACCCAGTACTTC	CASRPTRMLGAETQYF
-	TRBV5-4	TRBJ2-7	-	TGTGCCAGCAGCTTGGTACAGGACTACGAGCAGTACTTC	CASSLVQDYEQYF
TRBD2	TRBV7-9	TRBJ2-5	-	TGTGCCAGCAGCTTAGATGTTAGCGGGGCCGAGACCCAGTACTTC	CASSLDVSGAETQYF
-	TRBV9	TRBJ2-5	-	TGTGCCAGCAGCGCAGGGCCGCCAGGGTGGGAGACCCAGTACTTC	CASSAGPPGWETQYF
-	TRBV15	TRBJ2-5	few	TGTGCCACCAGCAGAGATACGGGAAACCAAGAGACCCAGTACTTC	CATSRDTGNQETQYF
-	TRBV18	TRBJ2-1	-	TGTGCCAGCTCACCTACCCAGCGGGCAGACAATGAGCAGTTCTTC	CASSPTQRADNEQFF
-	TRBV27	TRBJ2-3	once	TGTGCCAGCAGTTGGGGGGGCACAGATACGCAGTATTTT	CASSWGGTDTQYF
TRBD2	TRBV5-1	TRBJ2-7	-	TGCGCCAGCAGCTTGGGGGTCAGGGCGGGGGGGACCTACGAGCAGTACTTC	CASSLGVRAGGTYEQYF
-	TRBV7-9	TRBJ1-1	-	TGTGCCAGCAGCTCGTGGACAGTTATGAACACTGAAGCTTTCTTT	CASSSWTVMNTEAFF
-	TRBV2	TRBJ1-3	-	TGTGCCAGCAGTTTACAGGGACGGAACTCTGGAAACACCATATATTTT	CASSLQGRNSGNTIYF
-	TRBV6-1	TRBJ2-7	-	TGTGCCAGCAGTGAAATATTCAGGGTCCGGGAGCAGTACTTC	CASSEIFRVREQYF